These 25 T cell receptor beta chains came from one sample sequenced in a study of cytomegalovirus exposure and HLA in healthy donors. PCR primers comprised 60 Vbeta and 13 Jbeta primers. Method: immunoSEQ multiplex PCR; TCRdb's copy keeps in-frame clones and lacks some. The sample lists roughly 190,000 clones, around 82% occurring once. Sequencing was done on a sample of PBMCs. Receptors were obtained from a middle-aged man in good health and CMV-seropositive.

Here the CDR3 DNA reads TGCGCCAGCAGCTTGTCGGGTGATGAGCAGTTCTTC. Its protein product is CASSLSGDEQFF. The chain employs TRBV5-1 and TRBJ2-1; no reliable D call. The CDR3 spans 12 residues. V was cut by 1 base and J by 8 bases, with 7 bases left in between. Germline V CDR1 and CDR2: SGHRS, YFSETQ.

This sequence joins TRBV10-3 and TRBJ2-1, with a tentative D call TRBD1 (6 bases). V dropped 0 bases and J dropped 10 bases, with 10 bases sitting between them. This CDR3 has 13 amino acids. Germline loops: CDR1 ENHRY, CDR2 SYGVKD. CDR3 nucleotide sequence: TGTGCCATCAGTGAGTCGGGGGCGTCGGAGCAGTTCTTC. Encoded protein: CAISESGASEQFF.

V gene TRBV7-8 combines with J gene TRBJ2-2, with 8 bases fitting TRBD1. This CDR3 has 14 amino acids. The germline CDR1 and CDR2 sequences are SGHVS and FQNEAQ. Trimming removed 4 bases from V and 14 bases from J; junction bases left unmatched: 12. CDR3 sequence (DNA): TGTGCCAGCAGCTATGATGGGAGGACAGGGCGACTGTTTTTT. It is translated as CASSYDGRTGRLFF.

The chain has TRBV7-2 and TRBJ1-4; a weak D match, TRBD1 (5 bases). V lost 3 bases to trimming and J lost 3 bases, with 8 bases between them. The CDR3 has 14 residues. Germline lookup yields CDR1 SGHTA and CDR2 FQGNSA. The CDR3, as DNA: TGTGCCAGCAGCTTTCGGGGGTCTAATGAAAAACTGTTTTTT. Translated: CASSFRGSNEKLFF.

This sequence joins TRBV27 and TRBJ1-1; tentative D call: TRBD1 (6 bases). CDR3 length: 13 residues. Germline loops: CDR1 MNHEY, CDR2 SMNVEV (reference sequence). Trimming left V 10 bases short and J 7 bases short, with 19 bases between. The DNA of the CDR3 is TGTGCCACCCGCATACGTGGGGGCAATGAAGCTTTCTTT. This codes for CATRIRGGNEAFF.

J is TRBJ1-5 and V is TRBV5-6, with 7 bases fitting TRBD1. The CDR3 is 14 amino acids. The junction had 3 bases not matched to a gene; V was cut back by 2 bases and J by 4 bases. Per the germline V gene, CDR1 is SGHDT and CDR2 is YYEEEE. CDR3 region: CASSFGTANQPQHF. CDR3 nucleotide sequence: TGTGCCAGCAGCTTCGGGACAGCTAATCAGCCCCAGCATTTT.

This CDR3 reads CASTTGGEQYF. CDR3 nucleotide sequence: TGTGCCAGCACCACCGGGGGGGAGCAGTACTTC. The V call is TRBV27, the J call TRBJ2-7; 7 nucleotides match TRBD2. V dropped 7 bases and J dropped 7; count of bases not matched to a gene: 4. The CDR3 consists of 11 residues. Germline V CDR1 and CDR2: MNHEY, SMNVEV (reference sequence).

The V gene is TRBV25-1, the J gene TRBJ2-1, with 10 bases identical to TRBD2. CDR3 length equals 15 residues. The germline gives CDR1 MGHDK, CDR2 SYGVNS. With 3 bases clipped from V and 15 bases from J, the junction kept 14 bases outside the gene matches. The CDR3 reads CASSEAPQLAGVLFF. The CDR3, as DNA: TGTGCCAGCAGTGAGGCCCCCCAGCTAGCGGGAGTTCTGTTCTTC.

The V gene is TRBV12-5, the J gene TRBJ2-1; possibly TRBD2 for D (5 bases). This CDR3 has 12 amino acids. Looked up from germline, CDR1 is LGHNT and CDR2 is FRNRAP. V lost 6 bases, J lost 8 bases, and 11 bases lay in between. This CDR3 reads CASGILGDEQFF. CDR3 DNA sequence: TGTGCTAGTGGGATACTAGGAGATGAGCAGTTCTTC.

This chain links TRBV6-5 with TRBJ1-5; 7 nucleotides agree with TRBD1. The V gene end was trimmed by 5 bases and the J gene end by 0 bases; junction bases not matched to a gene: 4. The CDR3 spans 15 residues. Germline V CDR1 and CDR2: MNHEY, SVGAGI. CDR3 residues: CASSAGQNSNQPQHF. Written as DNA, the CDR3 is TGTGCCAGCAGTGCGGGACAGAATAGCAATCAGCCCCAGCATTTT.

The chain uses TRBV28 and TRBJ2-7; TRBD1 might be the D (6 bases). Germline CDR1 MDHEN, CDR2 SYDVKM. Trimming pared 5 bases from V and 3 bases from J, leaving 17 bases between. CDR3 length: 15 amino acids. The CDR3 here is CASSEDRETLYEQYF. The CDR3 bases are TGTGCCAGCAGTGAGGACAGAGAAACTCTCTACGAGCAGTACTTC.

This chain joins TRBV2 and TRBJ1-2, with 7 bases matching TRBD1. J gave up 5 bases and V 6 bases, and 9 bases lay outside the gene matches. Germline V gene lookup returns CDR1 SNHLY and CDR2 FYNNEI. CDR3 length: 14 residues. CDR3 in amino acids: CASRRSGQAYGYTF. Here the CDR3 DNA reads TGTGCCAGCAGACGCAGCGGACAGGCTTATGGCTACACCTTC.

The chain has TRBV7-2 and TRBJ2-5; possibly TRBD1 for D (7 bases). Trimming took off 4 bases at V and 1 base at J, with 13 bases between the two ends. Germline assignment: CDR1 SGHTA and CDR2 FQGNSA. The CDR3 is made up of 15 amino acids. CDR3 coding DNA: TGTGCCAGCAGCTCCCGGAGGGGGCCCCAAGAGACCCAGTACTTC. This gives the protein CASSSRRGPQETQYF.

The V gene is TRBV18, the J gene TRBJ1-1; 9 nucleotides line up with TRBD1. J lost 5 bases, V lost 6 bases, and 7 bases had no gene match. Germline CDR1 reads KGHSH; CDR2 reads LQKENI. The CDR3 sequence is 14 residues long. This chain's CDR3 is CASSSQQGATEAFF. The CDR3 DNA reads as TGTGCCAGCTCCTCCCAACAGGGGGCAACTGAAGCTTTCTTT.

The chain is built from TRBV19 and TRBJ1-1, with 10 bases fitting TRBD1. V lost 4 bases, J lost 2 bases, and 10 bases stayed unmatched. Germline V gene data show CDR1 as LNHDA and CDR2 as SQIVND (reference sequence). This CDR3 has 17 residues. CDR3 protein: CASSTDRGGGQNTEAFF. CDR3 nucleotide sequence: TGTGCCAGTAGTACGGACAGGGGGGGTGGACAAAACACTGAAGCTTTCTTT.

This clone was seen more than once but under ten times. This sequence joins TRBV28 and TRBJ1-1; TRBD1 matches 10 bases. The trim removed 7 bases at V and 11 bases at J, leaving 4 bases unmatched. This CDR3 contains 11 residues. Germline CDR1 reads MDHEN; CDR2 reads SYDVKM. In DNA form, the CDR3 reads TGTGCCAGCACCTGGACAGGGGGGGCTTTCTTT. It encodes CASTWTGGAFF.

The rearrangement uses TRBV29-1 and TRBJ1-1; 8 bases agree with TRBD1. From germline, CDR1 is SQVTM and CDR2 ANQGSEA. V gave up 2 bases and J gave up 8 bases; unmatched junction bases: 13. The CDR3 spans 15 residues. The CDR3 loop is CSVERDTDRAYEAFF. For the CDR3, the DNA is TGCAGCGTTGAACGGGACACGGACAGGGCCTACGAAGCTTTCTTT.

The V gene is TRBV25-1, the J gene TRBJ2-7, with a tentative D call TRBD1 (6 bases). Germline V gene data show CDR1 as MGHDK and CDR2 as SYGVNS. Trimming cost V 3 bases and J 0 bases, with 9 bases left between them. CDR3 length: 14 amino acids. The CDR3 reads CASSEWDTSYEQYF. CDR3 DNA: TGTGCCAGCAGTGAGTGGGACACCTCCTACGAGCAGTACTTC.

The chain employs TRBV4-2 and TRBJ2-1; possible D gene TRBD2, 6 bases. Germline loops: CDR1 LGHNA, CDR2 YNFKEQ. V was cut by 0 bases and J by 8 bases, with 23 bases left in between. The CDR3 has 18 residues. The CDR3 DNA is TGTGCCAGCAGCCAAGATGGGACGGGAGACAGTATTAGGGATGAGCAGTTCTTC. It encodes CASSQDGTGDSIRDEQFF.

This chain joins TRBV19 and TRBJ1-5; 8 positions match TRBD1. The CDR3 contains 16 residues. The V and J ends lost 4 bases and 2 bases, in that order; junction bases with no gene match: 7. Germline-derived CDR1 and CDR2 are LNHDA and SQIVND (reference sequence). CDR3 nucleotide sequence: TGTGCCAGTAGTACGACAGGGGCGACACGCAATCAGCCCCAGCATTTT. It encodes CASSTTGATRNQPQHF.

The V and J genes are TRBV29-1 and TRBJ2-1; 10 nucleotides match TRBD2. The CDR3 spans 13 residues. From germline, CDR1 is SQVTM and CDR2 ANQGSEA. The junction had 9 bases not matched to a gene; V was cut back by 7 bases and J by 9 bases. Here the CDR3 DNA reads TGCAGCGCCATACTAGCGGGATGGGTTGAGCAGTTCTTC. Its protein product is CSAILAGWVEQFF.

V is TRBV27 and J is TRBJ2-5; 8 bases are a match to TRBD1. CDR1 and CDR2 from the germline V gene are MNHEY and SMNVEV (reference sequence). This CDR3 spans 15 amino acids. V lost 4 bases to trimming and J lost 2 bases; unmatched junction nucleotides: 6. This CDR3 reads CASSSRRQGQETQYF. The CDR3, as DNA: TGTGCCAGCAGTTCCCGCCGACAGGGGCAAGAGACCCAGTACTTC.

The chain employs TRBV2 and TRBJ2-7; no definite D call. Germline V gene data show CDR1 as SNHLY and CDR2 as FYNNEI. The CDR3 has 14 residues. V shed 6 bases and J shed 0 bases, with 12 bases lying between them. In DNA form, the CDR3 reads TGTGCCAGCAGGTTTAAGGAGTTCTCCTACGAGCAGTACTTC. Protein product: CASRFKEFSYEQYF.

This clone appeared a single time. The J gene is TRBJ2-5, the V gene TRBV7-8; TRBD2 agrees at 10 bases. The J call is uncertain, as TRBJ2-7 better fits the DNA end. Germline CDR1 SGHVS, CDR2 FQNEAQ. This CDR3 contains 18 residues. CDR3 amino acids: CASSLGTSGVLISYEQYF. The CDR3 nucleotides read TGTGCCAGCAGCTTAGGGACTAGCGGAGTACTAATATCCTACGAGCAGTACTTC.

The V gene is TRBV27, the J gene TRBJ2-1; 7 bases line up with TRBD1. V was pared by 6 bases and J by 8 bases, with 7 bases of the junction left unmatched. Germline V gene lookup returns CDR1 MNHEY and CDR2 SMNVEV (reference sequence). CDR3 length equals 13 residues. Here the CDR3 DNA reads TGTGCCAGCAGCCCCGACAGGGCCTATGAGCAGTTCTTC. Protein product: CASSPDRAYEQFF.